One and the same sample provided the 14 T cell receptor beta chains below, sequenced in a study of cytomegalovirus exposure and HLA in healthy donors. Vbeta (60) and Jbeta (13) primers were used in the PCR. Assay: immunoSEQ multiplex PCR; the TCRdb copy retains only in-frame clones and omits some. The top ten clones hold around 7.7% of a sample with under 200,000 clones, around 80% of them seen once. Sequenced sample: PBMCs. Receptors originate from a woman aged 40 to 50 in good health and CMV-seropositive.

The chain joins TRBV5-1 to TRBJ2-2, with 10 bases matching TRBD2. Germline CDR1 reads SGHRS; CDR2 reads YFSETQ. With 4 bases clipped from V and 2 bases from J, the junction kept 8 bases outside the gene matches. CDR3 length: 17 residues. This CDR3 reads CASSLKTSGPNTGELFF. The CDR3 coding sequence is TGCGCCAGCAGCCTCAAGACTAGCGGGCCTAACACCGGGGAGCTGTTTTTT.

The chain employs TRBV27 and TRBJ2-7, with TRBD2 matching 11 bases. The ends lost 4 bases at V and 2 bases at J; junction bases unmatched: 7. Germline-derived CDR1 and CDR2 are MNHEY and SMNVEV (reference sequence). The CDR3 contains 16 residues. Written as DNA, the CDR3 is TGTGCCAGCAGTTCGGGGGCTAGCGGGAGGCCCTACGAGCAGTACTTC. Translating it yields CASSSGASGRPYEQYF.

This sequence joins TRBV7-3 and TRBJ1-1; maybe TRBD1 (6 bases). The V and J ends lost 4 bases and 2 bases respectively, with 8 bases between them. Germline assignment: CDR1 SGHTA and CDR2 FQGTGA. This CDR3 spans 13 amino acids. The CDR3 protein is CASSSGANTEAFF. For the CDR3, the DNA is TGTGCCAGCAGCTCAGGGGCCAACACTGAAGCTTTCTTT.

The rearrangement uses TRBV5-6 and TRBJ2-3, with a weak D call TRBD2 (5 bases). CDR1 and CDR2 (germline): SGHDT, YYEEEE. The CDR3 contains 15 residues. Trimming removed 2 bases at V and 0 bases at J, with 10 bases between. CDR3 bases: TGTGCCAGCAGCTTCGAGGGCATCAGCACAGATACGCAGTATTTT. Translation: CASSFEGISTDTQYF.

This clone came up a few times. The junction does not match germline at one end; this may be a read error. J is TRBJ1-4 and V is TRBV7-2, with 8 bases lining up with TRBD1. The CDR3 loop spans 16 amino acids. Per the germline V gene, CDR1 is SGHTA and CDR2 is FQGNSA. This CDR3 is CASSLMRQGTNEKLFF. CDR3 bases: TGTGCCAGCAGCTTAATGCGACAGGGGACTAACGAAAAACTGTTTTTT.

The chain links TRBV15 to TRBJ1-3, with D possibly TRBD1 on 6 matching bases. The CDR3 spans 16 residues. Germline CDR1 reads LNHNV; CDR2 reads YYDKDF (reference sequence). Trimming stripped 0 bases from V and 0 bases from J, with 9 bases between. CDR3 DNA sequence: TGTGCCACCAGCAGAGATAGGGGGACCTCTGGAAACACCATATATTTT. Its translation is CATSRDRGTSGNTIYF.

The sample holds a few counts of this clone. The chain recombines TRBV4-1 with TRBJ2-3, with 7 bases aligning to TRBD2. Germline CDR1 and CDR2: MGHRA and YSYEKL. The V segment lost 1 base and the J segment 1 base; nucleotides outside the gene matches: 8. This CDR3 comprises 17 residues. CDR3 amino acids: CASSQVGASGGTDTQYF. Written as DNA, the CDR3 is TGCGCCAGCAGCCAAGTTGGGGCTAGCGGAGGCACAGATACGCAGTATTTT.

The chain joins TRBV6-6 to TRBJ2-1; 7 bases are shared with TRBD2. The germline CDR1 and CDR2 sequences are MNHNY and SVGAGI (reference sequence). This CDR3 contains 16 residues. The trim removed 7 bases at V and 8 bases at J, leaving 17 bases unmatched. The CDR3 region has the DNA TGTGCCAGCAAAGCGAGACTAGCCCCCTTGGGGCATGAGCAGTTCTTC. Translating gives CASKARLAPLGHEQFF.

The chain uses TRBV5-1 and TRBJ2-5; tentatively, D is TRBD2 (5 bases). From germline, CDR1 is SGHRS and CDR2 YFSETQ. With 4 bases removed from V and 1 base from J, the gap between germline ends came to 17 bases. The CDR3 has 16 amino acids. The CDR3 loop reads CASSMSGWGTQETQYF. The CDR3 nucleotides read TGCGCCAGCAGCATGTCGGGATGGGGAACCCAAGAGACCCAGTACTTC.

This chain joins TRBV4-3 and TRBJ2-3; TRBD2 matches at 11 bases. CDR1 is LGHNA, CDR2 YSLEER, per germline. This CDR3 region has 16 residues. J was trimmed by 6 bases and V by 2 bases; bases with no gene match: 7. The CDR3, as DNA: TGCGCCAGCAGCCAACGACTAGCGGGACCCTCCGATACGCAGTATTTT. It encodes CASSQRLAGPSDTQYF.

This chain uses TRBV27 with TRBJ2-7; 8 bases fit TRBD1. The CDR3 loop spans 17 amino acids. Losses at the gene ends were 5 bases for V and 7 bases for J; bases not matched to a gene: 19. Germline V CDR1 and CDR2: MNHEY, SMNVEV (reference sequence). The DNA of the CDR3 is TGTGCCAGCAGTCTGGGGACAGGTTTTTTCTCTACTGAAGAGCAGTACTTC. It specifies CASSLGTGFFSTEEQYF.

The J gene is TRBJ2-3, the V gene TRBV5-6; TRBD2 matches 7 bases. The germline V gene has CDR1 SGHDT and CDR2 YYEEEE. Unmatched junction bases numbered 11, after V lost 1 base and J lost 6 bases. CDR3 length: 16 amino acids. Written as DNA, the CDR3 is TGTGCCAGCAGCTTGTCTAGCGGCCTTAGGTGGGATACGCAGTATTTT. It specifies CASSLSSGLRWDTQYF.

This chain links TRBV21-1 with TRBJ2-6; the listed D gene, TRBD1, was not tested against the DNA. TRBV21-1 is listed as a pseudogene. This CDR3 contains 19 residues. CDR3 DNA sequence: TGTGCCAGCAGCGCAAAAACCGGGGCAGGGGCTCCTGGGGCCAACGTCCTGACTTTC. Amino acids: CASSAKTGAGAPGANVLTF.

This chain connects TRBV10-3 to TRBJ2-1; D is perhaps TRBD2 (5 bases). V was shortened by 10 bases and J by 7 bases, with 17 bases between the two germline ends. The CDR3 is made up of 13 amino acids. CDR1 is ENHRY, CDR2 SYGVKD, per germline. The CDR3 DNA reads TGTGCCACCCAAAGGGAGACCAGGAATGAGCAGTTCTTC. Protein: CATQRETRNEQFF.